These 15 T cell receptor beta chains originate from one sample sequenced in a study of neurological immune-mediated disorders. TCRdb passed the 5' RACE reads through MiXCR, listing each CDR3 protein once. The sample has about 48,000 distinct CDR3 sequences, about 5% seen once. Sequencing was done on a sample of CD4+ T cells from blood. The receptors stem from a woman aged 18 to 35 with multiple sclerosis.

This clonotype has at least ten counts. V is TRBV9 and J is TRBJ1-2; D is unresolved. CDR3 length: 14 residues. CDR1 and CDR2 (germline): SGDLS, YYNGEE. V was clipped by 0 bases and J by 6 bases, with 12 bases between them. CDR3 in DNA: TGTGCCAGCAGCGTAGATTTGGCAGTTAATGGCTACACCTTC. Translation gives CASSVDLAVNGYTF.

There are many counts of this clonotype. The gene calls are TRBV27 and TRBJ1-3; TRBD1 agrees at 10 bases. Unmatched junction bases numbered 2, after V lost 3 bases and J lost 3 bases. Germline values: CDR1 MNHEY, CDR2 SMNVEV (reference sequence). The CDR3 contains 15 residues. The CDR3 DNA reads TGTGCCAGCAGTTTGACAGGGGGCTTTGGAAACACCATATATTTT. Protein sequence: CASSLTGGFGNTIYF.

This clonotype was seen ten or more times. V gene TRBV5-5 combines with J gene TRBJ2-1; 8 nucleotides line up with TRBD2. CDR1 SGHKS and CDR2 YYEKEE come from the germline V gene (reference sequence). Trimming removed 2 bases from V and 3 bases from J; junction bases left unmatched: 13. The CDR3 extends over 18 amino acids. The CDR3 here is CASSFSQRESLNYNEQFF. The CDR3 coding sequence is TGTGCCAGCAGCTTTAGCCAGCGGGAGTCCCTAAACTACAATGAGCAGTTCTTC.

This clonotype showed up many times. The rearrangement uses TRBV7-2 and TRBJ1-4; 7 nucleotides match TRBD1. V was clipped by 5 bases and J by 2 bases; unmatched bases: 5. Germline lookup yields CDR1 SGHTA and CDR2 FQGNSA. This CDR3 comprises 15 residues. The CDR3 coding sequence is TGTGCCAGCAGCCTCACAGGGGATACTAATGAAAAACTGTTTTTT. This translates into CASSLTGDTNEKLFF.

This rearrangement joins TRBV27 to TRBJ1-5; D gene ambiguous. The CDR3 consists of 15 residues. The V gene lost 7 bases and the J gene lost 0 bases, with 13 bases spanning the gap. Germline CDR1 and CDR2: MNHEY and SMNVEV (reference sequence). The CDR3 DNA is TGTGCCAGCACCCCGGATCCCCATAGCAATCAGCCCCAGCATTTT. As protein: CASTPDPHSNQPQHF.

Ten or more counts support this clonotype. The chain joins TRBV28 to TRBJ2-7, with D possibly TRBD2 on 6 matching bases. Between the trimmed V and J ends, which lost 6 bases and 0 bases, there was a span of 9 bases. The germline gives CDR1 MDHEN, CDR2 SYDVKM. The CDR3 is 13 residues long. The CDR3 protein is CASSRRVSYEQYV. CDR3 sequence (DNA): TGTGCCAGCAGCAGGAGGGTCTCCTACGAGCAGTACGTC.

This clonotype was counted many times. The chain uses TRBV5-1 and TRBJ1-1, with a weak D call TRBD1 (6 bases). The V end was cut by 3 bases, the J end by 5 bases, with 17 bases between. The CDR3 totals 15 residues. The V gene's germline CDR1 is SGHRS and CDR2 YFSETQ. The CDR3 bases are TGCGCCAGCAGCTACTTAGGGGGTTTAGGGACTGAAGCTTTCTTT. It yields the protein CASSYLGGLGTEAFF. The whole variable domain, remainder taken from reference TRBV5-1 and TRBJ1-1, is KAGVTQTPRYLIKTRGQQVTLSCSPISGHRSVSWYQQTPGQGLQFLFEYFSETQRNKGNFPGRFSGRQFSNSRSEMNVSTLELGDSALYLCASSYLGGLGTEAFFGQGTRLTVV.

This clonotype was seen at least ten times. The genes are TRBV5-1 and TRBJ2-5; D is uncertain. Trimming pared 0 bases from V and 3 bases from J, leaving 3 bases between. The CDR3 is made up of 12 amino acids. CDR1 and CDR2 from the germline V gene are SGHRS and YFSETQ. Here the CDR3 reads CASSLAEETQYF. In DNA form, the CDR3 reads TGCGCCAGCAGCTTGGCCGAAGAGACCCAGTACTTC.

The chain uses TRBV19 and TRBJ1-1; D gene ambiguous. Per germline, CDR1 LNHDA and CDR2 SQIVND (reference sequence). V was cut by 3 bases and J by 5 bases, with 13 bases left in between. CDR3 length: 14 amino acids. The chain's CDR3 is CASSMGGGSTEAFF. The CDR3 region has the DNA TGTGCCAGTAGTATGGGTGGCGGGTCTACTGAAGCTTTCTTT.

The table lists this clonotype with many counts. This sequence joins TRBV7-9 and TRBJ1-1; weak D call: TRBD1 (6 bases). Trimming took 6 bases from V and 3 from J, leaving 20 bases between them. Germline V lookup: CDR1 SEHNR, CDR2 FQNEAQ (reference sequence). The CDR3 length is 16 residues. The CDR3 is CASRSSWGGADTEAFF. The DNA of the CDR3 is TGTGCCAGCAGATCCTCTTGGGGGGGCGCGGACACTGAAGCTTTCTTT.

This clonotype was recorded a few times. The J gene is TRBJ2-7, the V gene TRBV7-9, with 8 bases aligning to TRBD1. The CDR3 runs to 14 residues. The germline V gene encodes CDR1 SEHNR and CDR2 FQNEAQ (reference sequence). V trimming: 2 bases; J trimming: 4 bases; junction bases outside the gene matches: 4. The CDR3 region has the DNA TGTGCCAGCAGCTTATCAGGGGGCTATTACGAGCAGTACTTC. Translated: CASSLSGGYYEQYF.

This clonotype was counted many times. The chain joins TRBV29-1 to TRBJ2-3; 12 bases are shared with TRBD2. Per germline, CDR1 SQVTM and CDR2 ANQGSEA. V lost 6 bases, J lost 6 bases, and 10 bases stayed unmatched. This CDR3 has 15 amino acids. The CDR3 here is CSVSRTSGGMDTQYF. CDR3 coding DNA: TGCAGCGTCTCCAGAACTAGCGGGGGGATGGATACGCAGTATTTT.

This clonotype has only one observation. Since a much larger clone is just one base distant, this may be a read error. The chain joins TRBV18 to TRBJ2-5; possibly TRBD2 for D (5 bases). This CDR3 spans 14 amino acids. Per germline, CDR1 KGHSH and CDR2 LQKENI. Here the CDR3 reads CASSPPNRWETRYF. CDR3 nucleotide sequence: TGTGCCAGCTCACCACCGAACAGATGGGAGACCCGGTACTTC.

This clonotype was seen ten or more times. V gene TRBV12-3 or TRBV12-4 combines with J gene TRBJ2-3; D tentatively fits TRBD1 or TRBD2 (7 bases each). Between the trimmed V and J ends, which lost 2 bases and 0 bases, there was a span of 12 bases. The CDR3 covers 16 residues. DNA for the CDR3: TGTGCCAGCAGTTTAAGGGGGCGGGGGAGCACAGATACGCAGTATTTT. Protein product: CASSLRGRGSTDTQYF.

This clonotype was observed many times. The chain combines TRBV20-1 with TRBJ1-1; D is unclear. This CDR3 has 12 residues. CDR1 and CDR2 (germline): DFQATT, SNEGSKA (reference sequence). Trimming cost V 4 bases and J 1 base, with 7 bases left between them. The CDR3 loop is CSAKSGNTEAFF. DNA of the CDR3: TGCAGTGCTAAGAGCGGGAACACTGAAGCTTTCTTT.